This T cell receptor (beta chain) was obtained from a study of glioma-infiltrating T cells. Germline V lookup: CDR1 SGHTA, CDR2 FQGNSA. J lost 3 bases, V lost 3 bases, and 5 bases had no gene match. This CDR3 spans 18 amino acids. This clonotype was observed a few times. Amplification of TCR alpha and beta CDR3 regions from RNA used iRepertoire nested multiplex PCR. TCRdb re-called the multiplex PCR reads with MiXCR, one entry per CDR3 protein. The sample has around 130,000 distinct CDR3 sequences, about 25% seen once; the top ten hold about 30%. Sequenced input: glioma tissue, nonneoplastic brain tissue, or PBMCs (not recorded which). This TCR came from a human donor with low-grade glioma or glioblastoma, undergoing nonglioma brain surgery, or in good health (not recorded which). This chain uses TRBV7-2 with TRBJ2-1; 16 bases match TRBD2. CDR3 nucleotide sequence: TGTGCCAGCAGCTTGGGGACTAGCGGGGGGGGCCACTACAATGAGCAGTTCTTC. This gives the protein CASSLGTSGGGHYNEQFF.